These 9 T cell receptor beta chains were all obtained from the same sample, sequenced in a study of blood T cell repertoires in COVID-19. The repertoire was sequenced with immunoSEQ multiplex PCR; TCRdb's copy has only in-frame clones and lacks some. The sample shows around 41,000 clones, about 83% of them seen only once. The sequencing sample was made of peripheral blood. The source of these receptors is a woman aged 80 or older with active or convalescent COVID-19.

V is TRBV29-1 and J is TRBJ2-7; weak D call: TRBD2 (6 bases). From germline, CDR1 is SQVTM and CDR2 ANQGSEA. The CDR3 is 17 residues long. V lost 1 base to trimming and J lost 3 bases, with 22 bases between them. This chain's CDR3 is CSVEVQLRGLRLYEQYF. CDR3 nucleotides: TGCAGCGTTGAAGTACAGTTACGGGGACTTCGGCTCTACGAGCAGTACTTC.

The V call is TRBV5-1, the J call TRBJ2-1; D might be TRBD1 (6 bases). V lost 2 bases and J lost 1, with 13 bases in between. The germline CDR1 and CDR2 sequences are SGHRS and YFSETQ. This CDR3 has 16 amino acids. CDR3 DNA sequence: TGCGCCAGCAGCTTAGACAGGACAGCTTCCTACAATGAGCAGTTCTTC. Translation gives CASSLDRTASYNEQFF.

The V call is TRBV18, the J call TRBJ1-1; 7 bases fit TRBD1. V trimming: 4 bases; J trimming: 5 bases; junction bases outside the gene matches: 13. CDR3 length equals 16 residues. CDR1 and CDR2 from the germline V gene are KGHSH and LQKENI. CDR3: CASSRNSQGVGTEAFF. The CDR3 DNA follows: TGTGCCAGCTCACGAAACTCCCAGGGGGTCGGGACTGAAGCTTTCTTT. Looking up the rest from reference TRBV18 and TRBJ1-1 gives the full variable domain: NAGVMQNPRHLVRRRGQEARLRCSPMKGHSHVYWYRQLPEEGLKFMVYLQKENIIDESGMPKERFSAEFPKEGPSILRIQQVVRGDSAAYFCASSRNSQGVGTEAFFGQGTRLTVV.

This rearrangement joins TRBV28 to TRBJ2-1; TRBD2 matches at 8 bases. The CDR3 is made up of 13 amino acids. CDR1 is MDHEN, CDR2 SYDVKM, per germline. V lost 7 bases to trimming and J lost 8 bases; unmatched junction nucleotides: 7. The CDR3 bases are TGTGCCAGCACTCTCGGGAGGGGCCATGAGCAGTTCTTC. Protein: CASTLGRGHEQFF.

This clone has only one observation. Different DNA sequences within this sample yield the same CDR3. The CDR3 nucleotides read TGTGCCAGCCGAGGTGGGTCCTCTGGGGCCAACGTCCTGACTTTC. Its protein product is CASRGGSSGANVLTF. V usage is TRBV7-9 and J usage is TRBJ2-6; D not certain. Trimming removed 8 bases from V and 0 bases from J, with 11 bases in between. The CDR3 spans 15 residues. Germline CDR1 reads SEHNR; CDR2 reads FQNEAQ (reference sequence).

This chain connects TRBV5-4 to TRBJ2-5; 12 bases fit TRBD1. The CDR3 spans 16 residues. Germline V CDR1 and CDR2: SGHNT, YYREEE (reference sequence). The junction had 11 bases not matched to a gene; V was cut back by 4 bases and J by 7 bases. CDR3 coding DNA: TGTGCCAGCAGCCCGGGACAGGGGGCGGGAGGGGGGACCCAGTACTTC. It translates to CASSPGQGAGGGTQYF.

This clone was observed a single time. J is TRBJ2-7 and V is TRBV28; 7 positions match TRBD1. The CDR3 covers 16 residues. Trimming removed 5 bases from V and 4 bases from J; junction bases left unmatched: 14. Germline V gene lookup returns CDR1 MDHEN and CDR2 SYDVKM. The CDR3: CASSALQGSDPYEQYF. Here the CDR3 DNA reads TGTGCCAGCAGTGCCTTACAGGGGTCTGACCCTTACGAGCAGTACTTC.

V gene TRBV5-1 combines with J gene TRBJ2-5; 8 bases are a match to TRBD2. Germline V lookup: CDR1 SGHRS, CDR2 YFSETQ. With 4 bases clipped from V and 1 base from J, the junction kept 9 bases outside the gene matches. This CDR3 has 16 residues. The DNA for the CDR3 is TGCGCCAGCAGCCTCGGGGTAGCGGGGACCCAAGAGACCCAGTACTTC. Translation: CASSLGVAGTQETQYF.

The chain uses TRBV30 and TRBJ2-5, with no clear D. In germline, CDR1 is GTSNPN, CDR2 SVGIG (reference sequence). The CDR3 is made up of 11 amino acids. Trimming stripped 8 bases from V and 4 bases from J, with 11 bases between. The CDR3 DNA sequence: TGTGCCGGAGCCCAGCGAGAGACCCAGTACTTC. It translates to CAGAQRETQYF.